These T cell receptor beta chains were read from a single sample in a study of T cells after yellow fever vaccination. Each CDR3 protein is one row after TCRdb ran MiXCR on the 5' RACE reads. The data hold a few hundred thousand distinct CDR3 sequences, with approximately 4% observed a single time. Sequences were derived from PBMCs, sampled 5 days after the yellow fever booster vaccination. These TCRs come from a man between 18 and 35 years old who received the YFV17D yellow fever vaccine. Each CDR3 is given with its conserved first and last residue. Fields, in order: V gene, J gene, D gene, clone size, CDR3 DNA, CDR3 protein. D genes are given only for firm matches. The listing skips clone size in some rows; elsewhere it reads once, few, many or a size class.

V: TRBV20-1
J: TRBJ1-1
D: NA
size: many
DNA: TGCAGTGCTAGAGCCGGACAGAGGCCCACTGAAGCTTTCTTT
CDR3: CSARAGQRPTEAFF

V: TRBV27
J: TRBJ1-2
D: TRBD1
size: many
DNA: TGTGCCAGCAGTCCCCGGGACAGAACGTCCTATGGCTACACCTTC
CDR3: CASSPRDRTSYGYTF

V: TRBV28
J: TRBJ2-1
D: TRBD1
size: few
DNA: TGTGCCAGCAGCCTGGGGGGACAGGGTCCCAATGAGCAGTTCTTC
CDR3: CASSLGGQGPNEQFF

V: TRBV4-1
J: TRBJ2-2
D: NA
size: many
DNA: TGCGCCAGCAGCCGCCCCGGGGAGCTGTTTTTT
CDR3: CASSRPGELFF

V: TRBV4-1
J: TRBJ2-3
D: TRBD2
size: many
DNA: TGCGCCAGCAGCCAAGATGGTTCTAGCGGGGTAAGAGATACGCAGTATTTT
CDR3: CASSQDGSSGVRDTQYF

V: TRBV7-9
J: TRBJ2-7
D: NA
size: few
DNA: TGTGCCAGCAGCTCACCCGCGAGGGGGGGGGACCCCTACGAGCAGTACTTC
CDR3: CASSSPARGGDPYEQYF

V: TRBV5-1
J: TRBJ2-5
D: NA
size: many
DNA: TGCGCCAGCAGCCGGGGCCAAGAGACCCAGTACTTC
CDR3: CASSRGQETQYF

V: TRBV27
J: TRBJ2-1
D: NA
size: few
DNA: TGTGCCAGCGGCGAAATTGGGGACAATGAGCAGTTCTTC
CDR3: CASGEIGDNEQFF

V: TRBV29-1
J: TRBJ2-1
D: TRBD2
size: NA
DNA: TGCAGCGTGAAGGGACTAGCGGGGCTGGGAGGTGAGCAGTTCTTC
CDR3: CSVKGLAGLGGEQFF

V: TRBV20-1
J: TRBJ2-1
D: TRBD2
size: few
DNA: TGCAGTGCTACCAAAACTAGCGGGGGACACAATGAGCAGTTCTTC
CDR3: CSATKTSGGHNEQFF

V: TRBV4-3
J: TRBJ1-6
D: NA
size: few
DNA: TGCGCCAGCAGCCAAGATATGCCTTATTCACCCCTCCACTTT
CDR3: CASSQDMPYSPLHF

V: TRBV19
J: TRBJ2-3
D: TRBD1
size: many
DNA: TGTGCCAGTAGTCTCGACAGGGCCAGCACAGATACGCAGTATTTT
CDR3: CASSLDRASTDTQYF

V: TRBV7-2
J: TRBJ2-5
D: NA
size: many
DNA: TGTGCCAGCAGCCGCAGCGGCCAAGAGACCCAGTACTTC
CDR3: CASSRSGQETQYF

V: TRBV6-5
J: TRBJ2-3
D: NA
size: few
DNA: TGTGCCAGCCGACTGAGCGATACGCAGTATTTT
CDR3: CASRLSDTQYF

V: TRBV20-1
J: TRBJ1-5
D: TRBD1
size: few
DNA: TGCAGTGCTAGCCGGACAGGGGATCATCAGCCCCAGCATTTT
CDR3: CSASRTGDHQPQHF

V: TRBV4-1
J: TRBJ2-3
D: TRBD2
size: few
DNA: TGCGCCAGCAGCCATGTAACTAGCGGGGAAAATACGCAGTATTTT
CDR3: CASSHVTSGENTQYF

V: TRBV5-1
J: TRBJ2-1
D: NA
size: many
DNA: TGCGCCAGCAGCTGGGCCCCAGGGGTAACCTACAATGAGCAGTTCTTC
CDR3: CASSWAPGVTYNEQFF

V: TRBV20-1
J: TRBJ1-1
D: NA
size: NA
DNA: TGCAGTGCCCTCCGACAGGCCGGGAGCACTGAAGCTTTCTTT
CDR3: CSALRQAGSTEAFF

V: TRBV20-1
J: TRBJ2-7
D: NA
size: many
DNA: TGCAGTGCCTTTGGGGACGGAGGGCAGTACGAGCAGTACTTC
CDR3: CSAFGDGGQYEQYF

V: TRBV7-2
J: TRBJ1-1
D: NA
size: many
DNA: TGTGCCAGCAGCTTGTACCCGGGTTCGTCAGGTGAAGCTTTCTTT
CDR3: CASSLYPGSSGEAFF

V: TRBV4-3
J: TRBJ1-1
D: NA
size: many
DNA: TGCGCCAGCAGCCAAGAAGGGCAGGGGAACACTGAAGCTTTCTTT
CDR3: CASSQEGQGNTEAFF

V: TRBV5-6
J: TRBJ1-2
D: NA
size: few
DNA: TGTGCCAGCAGCGGAGAGGCAGGGGCTGGCGGCTACACCTTC
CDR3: CASSGEAGAGGYTF

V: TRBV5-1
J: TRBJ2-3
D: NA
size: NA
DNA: TGCGCCAGCAGCTTGGTCTACGGCAGATACACAGATACGCAGTATTTT
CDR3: CASSLVYGRYTDTQYF

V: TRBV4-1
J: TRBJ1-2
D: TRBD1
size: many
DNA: TGCGCCAGCAGCGGGAGGGGACAGGGCGGCTATGGCTACACCTTC
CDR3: CASSGRGQGGYGYTF

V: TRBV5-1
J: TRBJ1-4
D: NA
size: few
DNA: TGCGCCAGCAGCTTCTTCGGGGGAACTAATGAAAAACTGTTTTTT
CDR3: CASSFFGGTNEKLFF

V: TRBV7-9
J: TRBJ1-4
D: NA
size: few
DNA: TGTGCCAGCAGCCCGACAGCGAATGAAAAACTGTTTTTT
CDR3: CASSPTANEKLFF

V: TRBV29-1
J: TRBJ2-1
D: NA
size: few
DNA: TGCAGTGAGGGGAGCTCCTACAATGAGCAGTTCTTC
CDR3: CSEGSSYNEQFF

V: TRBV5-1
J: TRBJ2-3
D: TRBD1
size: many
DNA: TGCGCCAGCAGCTGGACAGGCTTCACAGATACGCAGTATTTT
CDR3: CASSWTGFTDTQYF